The TCR beta chain described here comes from a study of human T cells and chemical hapten exposure. This CDR3 is 14 amino acids long. V lost 5 bases, J lost 0 bases, and 10 bases lay in between. The germline V gene encodes CDR1 SGHTA and CDR2 FQGNSA. Using its own MiXCR run on the 5' RACE reads, TCRdb lists one record per CDR3 protein. The table has approximately 80,000 distinct CDR3 sequences, around a sixth seen once. Of note for this clonotype: Its specificity is unknown.

The study's findings and limits: No alteration of TCRs above 1 in 1000 frequency was seen with DPC sensitization.

It was from unfractionated whole blood that total RNA was extracted. V gene TRBV7-2 combines with J gene TRBJ2-5; D remains unclear. The clonotype comes from a female donor in good health. The CDR3 sequence is CASSRGGNQETQYF. Written as DNA, the CDR3 is TGTGCCAGCAGCCGAGGTGGGAACCAAGAGACCCAGTACTTC.